These T cell receptor beta chains were read from a single sample in a study of human T cells and chemical hapten exposure. One entry per CDR3 protein results from TCRdb running MiXCR on the RACE reads. Of 45,000 to 60,000 distinct CDR3 sequences in the sample, approximately 9.3% were seen once. The material was whole blood, obtained in connection with sensitization to the hapten diphenylcyclopropenone (DPC). All receptors derive from a woman between 40 and 55 years old with alopecia areata. Some clones in this sample may be carry-over from other donors' samples. CDR3s include the opening cysteine and the closing phenylalanine or tryptophan. A D gene is named only where the DNA matches it firmly. A row's size may be missing; if present it is once, few, many or a size class.

d_gene	abundance	j_gene	v_gene	CDR3nt	CDR3aa
-	few	TRBJ2-5	TRBV10-3	TGTGCCATCAGTGACCTGGGGGCCCAGTACTTC	CAISDLGAQYF
TRBD2	few	TRBJ2-7	TRBV28	TGTGCCAGCAGGTGGGGAGGGAACGAGCAGTACTTC	CASRWGGNEQYF
-	many	TRBJ2-7	TRBV7-9	TGTGCCAGCAGCCCGGGGGCGGTCGAGCAGTACTTC	CASSPGAVEQYF
-	many	TRBJ1-5	TRBV4-1	TGCGCCAGCAGCCAAGAAGTTAAGATACAACACTCCAATCAGCCCCAGCATTTT	CASSQEVKIQHSNQPQHF
TRBD1	many	TRBJ2-1	TRBV14	TGTGCCAGCAGCCCTTCGACAGGGGTCGGTGAGCAGTTCTTC	CASSPSTGVGEQFF
-	-	TRBJ2-6	TRBV7-6	TGTGCCAGCAGCTTAGCTACAGCGGCCCTCTCTGGGGCCAACGTCCTGACTTTC	CASSLATAALSGANVLTF
TRBD1	many	TRBJ2-3	TRBV6-2/TRBV6-3	TGTGCCAGCAGAAGACAGGGTTACTGGGCAGATACGCAGTATTTT	CASRRQGYWADTQYF
-	many	TRBJ2-1	TRBV6-2/TRBV6-3	TGTGCCAGCCTGACTATTTACAATGAGCAGTTCTTC	CASLTIYNEQFF
TRBD1	many	TRBJ1-2	TRBV12-3/TRBV12-4	TGTGCCAGCAGACTACCGGGACAGGGACGCTATGGCTACACCTTC	CASRLPGQGRYGYTF
TRBD1	-	TRBJ1-2	TRBV20-1	TGCAGTGCTAGAGTACAGGGGGCTGACGGCTACACCTTC	CSARVQGADGYTF
TRBD1	many	TRBJ2-1	TRBV20-1	TGCAGTTACTGGGGACAGTCCTACAATGAGCAGTTCTTC	CSYWGQSYNEQFF